The sequence of this T cell receptor beta chain was determined in a study of blood T cell repertoires in COVID-19. Study in general: Specimens from acute and convalescent COVID-19 originated in the United States, Italy and Spain. The cDNA or gDNA used as material had been derived from T cells, B-cell-depleted T cells, or PBMCs.

The CDR3 contains 16 residues. V shed 3 bases and J shed 0 bases, with 14 bases lying between them. Germline V gene data show CDR1 as MNHEY and CDR2 as SVGAGI. Methods used by the authors: Amplified reference gene primers provided the basis for estimating nucleated cell counts. Profiling relied on immunoSEQ multiplex PCR, and the TCRdb table lists in-frame clones only, not all of them. Clone size and the V and J calls come from that table; the DNA yielded D and trimming. The sample contains 150,000 to 180,000 clones, approximately 78% of which appear only once. The clonotype originates from a man older than 75 with acute or convalescent COVID-19. The chain recombines TRBV6-5 with TRBJ1-1, with D possibly matching TRBD1 (5 bases). Specimen: peripheral blood. Written as DNA, the CDR3 is TGTGCCAGCAGTTATCATCTCTCAGGGATGAACACTGAAGCTTTCTTT. The encoded protein is CASSYHLSGMNTEAFF.